This T cell receptor beta chain was profiled in a study of control samples from healthy donors and cancer patients. Only a few counts were recorded for this clone. TCRdb's table, derived via immunoSEQ multiplex PCR, lists solely in-frame clones and lacks some. The data hold approximately 20,000 clones, with around 84% observed a single time. The V and J ends lost 3 bases and 6 bases, in that order; junction bases with no gene match: 2. The CDR3 has 12 residues. CDR1 is SGHAT, CDR2 FQNNGV, per germline. The sequenced sample was PBMCs. This chain links TRBV11-2 with TRBJ2-7, with 7 bases fitting TRBD2. This TCR was sampled from a woman in her 70s with lung cancer. The DNA for the CDR3 is TGTGCCAGCAGCTTCCCGGGAGGCGAGCAGTACTTC. This sequence encodes CASSFPGGEQYF.